A single sample is the source of the 27 T cell receptor beta chains below, sequenced in a study of T cell responses to AZD1222 COVID-19 vaccine. Method: immunoSEQ multiplex PCR; TCRdb's copy keeps in-frame clones and lacks some. The profile shows over 100,000 clones, over 80% of them singletons. Specimen: peripheral blood, collected on day 0 of AZD1222 vaccination. Source of these receptors: an adult in good health.

Here the CDR3 DNA reads TGCGCCAGCAGCGCCGAGGGCAAAAACATTCAGTACTTC. Protein: CASSAEGKNIQYF. This sequence joins TRBV5-1 and TRBJ2-4, with D maybe TRBD2 (5 bases). The CDR3 covers 13 residues. The V gene lost 4 bases and the J gene lost 3 bases, with 8 bases spanning the gap. Per the germline V gene, CDR1 is SGHRS and CDR2 is YFSETQ.

The J gene is TRBJ2-3, the V gene TRBV24-1, with D perhaps TRBD1 (6 bases). Per germline, CDR1 KGHDR and CDR2 SFDVKD. V lost 3 bases to trimming and J lost 5 bases, with 14 bases between them. The CDR3 spans 15 residues. In DNA, the CDR3 is TGTGCCACCAGTGATCCGAACGCACAGGGAGATACGCAGTATTTT. Amino acid sequence: CATSDPNAQGDTQYF.

This clone was observed a single time. The chain joins TRBV5-1 to TRBJ1-1; D uncertain. V lost 1 base to trimming and J lost 0 bases, with 4 bases between them. The germline CDR1 and CDR2 sequences are SGHRS and YFSETQ. The CDR3 is 13 residues long. CDR3 amino acids: CASSLSMNTEAFF. Written as DNA, the CDR3 is TGCGCCAGCAGCTTGTCGATGAACACTGAAGCTTTCTTT. Looking up the rest from reference TRBV5-1 and TRBJ1-1 gives the full variable domain: KAGVTQTPRYLIKTRGQQVTLSCSPISGHRSVSWYQQTPGQGLQFLFEYFSETQRNKGNFPGRFSGRQFSNSRSEMNVSTLELGDSALYLCASSLSMNTEAFFGQGTRLTVV.

This clone was seen once. The chain recombines TRBV29-1 with TRBJ1-2; D is undetermined. The V gene lost 1 base and the J gene lost 9 bases, with 18 bases spanning the gap. Germline V CDR1 and CDR2: SQVTM, ANQGSEA. There are 14 residues in the CDR3. CDR3 in amino acids: CSVEATLGRRSYTF. The DNA of the CDR3 is TGCAGCGTTGAAGCTACCTTGGGTCGGCGTAGCTACACCTTC.

The chain uses TRBV28 and TRBJ2-7; no reliable D call. This CDR3 is built from 15 residues. CDR1 is MDHEN and CDR2 is SYDVKM in the germline V gene. Trimming shortened V by 8 bases and J by 6 bases, and 23 bases separated the two germline ends. CDR3 residues: CASGKPRSQSSEQYF. The DNA for the CDR3 is TGTGCCAGCGGGAAGCCCCGGTCCCAGTCTTCCGAGCAGTACTTC.

V gene TRBV3-1 (or the pseudogene TRBV3-2) combines with J gene TRBJ2-1; D gene uncertain. Germline V lookup: CDR1 LGHDT, CDR2 YNNKEL (reference sequence). This CDR3 region has 16 residues. Between the trimmed V and J ends, which lost 1 base and 3 bases, there was a span of 13 bases. For the CDR3, the DNA is TGTGCCAGCAGCCAAGTTCGCAGGCTTTACTACAATGAGCAGTTCTTC. Protein: CASSQVRRLYYNEQFF.

This clone was picked up one time. The V gene is TRBV24-1, the J gene TRBJ2-7; 8 bases are shared with TRBD1. This CDR3 comprises 15 residues. Looked up from germline, CDR1 is KGHDR and CDR2 is SFDVKD. V was pared by 4 bases and J by 5 bases, with 9 bases of the junction left unmatched. CDR3 protein: CATSDPGTGSNEQYF. DNA for the CDR3: TGTGCCACCAGTGACCCCGGGACAGGTTCTAACGAGCAGTACTTC.

The V call is TRBV7-2, the J call TRBJ2-1; 9 positions match TRBD1. The CDR3 sequence is 18 residues long. The germline CDR1 and CDR2 sequences are SGHTA and FQGNSA. Trimming at V came to 0 bases and at J to 1 base, leaving 7 bases not matched to a gene. The CDR3 here is CASSLARDREPSYNEQFF. The CDR3 DNA sequence: TGTGCCAGCAGCTTAGCGCGGGACAGGGAACCTTCCTACAATGAGCAGTTCTTC.

The J gene is TRBJ2-1, the V gene TRBV24-1; TRBD1 agrees at 9 bases. J was trimmed by 0 bases and V by 9 bases; bases with no gene match: 14. Germline values: CDR1 KGHDR, CDR2 SFDVKD. The CDR3 contains 18 residues. This chain's CDR3 is CATGPGQGPLSSYNEQFF. DNA of the CDR3: TGTGCCACCGGTCCGGGACAGGGCCCTCTCAGCTCCTACAATGAGCAGTTCTTC.

The CDR3 nucleotides are TGTGCCAGCAGCTTTTCTAACTATGGCTACACCTTC. It translates to CASSFSNYGYTF. V is TRBV5-4 and J is TRBJ1-2; D remains ambiguous. The CDR3 is 12 amino acids. Germline CDR1 SGHNT, CDR2 YYREEE (reference sequence). V was cut by 2 bases and J by 0 bases, with 2 bases left in between.

V and J are TRBV7-9 and TRBJ1-6; 8 bases align to TRBD1. Trimming removed 5 bases from V and 6 bases from J; junction bases left unmatched: 3. From germline, CDR1 is SEHNR and CDR2 FQNEAQ (reference sequence). There are 14 residues in the CDR3. The CDR3 DNA is TGTGCCAGCAGCGACACAGGGGGTAATTCACCCCTCCACTTT. This translates into CASSDTGGNSPLHF. The full variable domain, completed using reference TRBV7-9 and TRBJ1-6, is DTGVSQNPRHKITKRGQNVTFRCDPISEHNRLYWYRQTLGQGPEFLTYFQNEAQLEKSRLLSDRFSAERPKGSFSTLEIQRTEQGDSAMYLCASSDTGGNSPLHFGNGTRLTVT.

The rearrangement links TRBV4-1 to TRBJ2-6; tentative D call: TRBD1 (6 bases). Looked up from germline, CDR1 is MGHRA and CDR2 is YSYEKL. V shed 7 bases and J shed 1 base, with 17 bases lying between them. The CDR3 consists of 17 residues. CDR3 amino acids: CASTRDTAGSGANVLTF. In DNA, the CDR3 is TGCGCCAGCACCCGGGACACTGCAGGTTCTGGGGCCAACGTCCTGACTTTC.

The chain links TRBV29-1 to TRBJ1-1; D gene uncertain. Germline V CDR1 and CDR2: SQVTM, ANQGSEA. The ends were cut back, 1 base at V and 3 bases at J, with 6 bases in the middle. The CDR3 has 12 amino acids. CDR3 DNA sequence: TGCAGCGTTGAAGCTCGGGACACTGAAGCTTTCTTT. Encoded protein: CSVEARDTEAFF.

The chain couples TRBV18 to TRBJ1-2; TRBD1 matches at 7 bases. V was pared by 6 bases and J by 1 base, with 11 bases of the junction left unmatched. In germline, CDR1 is KGHSH, CDR2 LQKENI. The CDR3 has 16 residues. Written as DNA, the CDR3 is TGTGCCAGCTCTACGACAGGGAATGATGATAACTATGGCTACACCTTC. Its protein product is CASSTTGNDDNYGYTF.

This chain uses TRBV10-3 with TRBJ2-3; perhaps TRBD2 as D (6 bases). The CDR3 is 14 residues long. The V gene's germline CDR1 is ENHRY and CDR2 SYGVKD. V shed 6 bases and J shed 8 bases, with 18 bases lying between them. Written as DNA, the CDR3 is TGTGCCATCAGCAGATCGGGGGACGGCGTTACGCAGTATTTT. This sequence encodes CAISRSGDGVTQYF.

With respect to this clone: The germline gene is not matched at one end of the junction; a read error may be the cause. The DNA of the CDR3 is TGTGCCAGCAGTTATTCACAGAACATTGAAGCTTTCTTT. Translating it yields CASSYSQNIEAFF. The chain joins TRBV12-3 or TRBV12-4 to TRBJ1-1, with D hard to call. This CDR3 has 13 amino acids.

V gene TRBV7-2 combines with J gene TRBJ1-2; D unresolved. CDR1 and CDR2 (germline): SGHTA, FQGNSA. Trimming took 0 bases from V and 8 from J, leaving 10 bases between them. The CDR3 extends over 13 amino acids. The CDR3, as DNA: TGTGCCAGCAGCTTAGCGACTGGGAACGGCTACACCTTC. It codes for CASSLATGNGYTF.

The rearrangement joins TRBV11-2 to TRBJ1-6; 8 positions agree with TRBD1. The CDR3 runs to 15 residues. Per the germline V gene, CDR1 is SGHAT and CDR2 is FQNNGV. The V segment lost 2 bases and the J segment 7 bases; nucleotides outside the gene matches: 4. CDR3 amino acids: CASSLRTGINSPLHF. The DNA of the CDR3 is TGTGCCAGCAGCTTACGGACAGGGATAAATTCACCCCTCCACTTT.

The chain employs TRBV7-2 and TRBJ2-2, with D possibly being TRBD1 or TRBD2 (5 bases each). CDR1 is SGHTA and CDR2 is FQGNSA in the germline V gene. This CDR3 contains 16 residues. V was shortened by 4 bases and J by 2 bases, with 14 bases between the two germline ends. The CDR3 DNA reads as TGTGCCAGCAGCTATCCGGGACCCTTAAACACCGGGGAGCTGTTTTTT. Protein: CASSYPGPLNTGELFF.

The table lists this clone with a few counts. For the CDR3, the DNA is TGTGCCAGCAGCCAGCGGCGGGAAAAACTGTTTTTT. This translates into CASSQRREKLFF. V is TRBV28 and J is TRBJ1-4; no definite D call. Germline assignment: CDR1 MDHEN and CDR2 SYDVKM. This CDR3 has 12 amino acids. V gave up 6 bases and J gave up 8 bases, with 10 bases separating them.

The gene calls are TRBV27 and TRBJ1-5, with 7 bases that match TRBD1. The J segment lost 2 bases and the V segment lost 5 bases, leaving 3 bases of the junction unmatched. Per germline, CDR1 MNHEY and CDR2 SMNVEV (reference sequence). This CDR3 region has 14 residues. CDR3 DNA sequence: TGTGCCAGCAGTCCGGGACAGCGCAATCAGCCCCAGCATTTT. Translated: CASSPGQRNQPQHF.

V and J are TRBV10-3 and TRBJ1-1; D is possibly TRBD1 (5 bases). The CDR3 extends over 13 amino acids. V lost 2 bases to trimming and J lost 2 bases, with 6 bases between them. The germline CDR1 and CDR2 sequences are ENHRY and SYGVKD. DNA for the CDR3: TGTGCCATCAGTGAGAGGGGCAACACTGAAGCTTTCTTT. This translates into CAISERGNTEAFF.

This clone showed up just once. This chain joins TRBV11-3 and TRBJ1-1, with 7 bases identical to TRBD1. V was pared by 5 bases and J by 5 bases, with 20 bases of the junction left unmatched. The length of the CDR3 is 18 residues. Germline V gene sequence: CDR1 SGHNT, CDR2 YENEEA. The DNA of the CDR3 is TGTGCCAGCAGCCAACATTTATACAGGGGTGCAAGAGGGACTGAAGCTTTCTTT. This encodes CASSQHLYRGARGTEAFF. Based on the CDR3 plus reference TRBV11-3 and TRBJ1-1, the full variable domain is EAGVVQSPRYKIIEKKQPVAFWCNPISGHNTLYWYLQNLGQGPELLIRYENEEAVDDSQLPKDRFSAERLKGVDSTLKIQPAELGDSAVYLCASSQHLYRGARGTEAFFGQGTRLTVV.

This rearrangement joins TRBV18 to TRBJ1-5; 9 nucleotides agree with TRBD1. The CDR3 extends over 16 amino acids. The trim removed 5 bases at V and 0 bases at J, leaving 5 bases unmatched. The germline gives CDR1 KGHSH, CDR2 LQKENI. The CDR3 bases are TGTGCCAGCTCAATGACAGGGGGGGGTAGCAATCAGCCCCAGCATTTT. Protein: CASSMTGGGSNQPQHF.

This chain joins TRBV7-9 and TRBJ2-4; TRBD2 might be the D (5 bases). This CDR3 region has 15 residues. V was cut by 2 bases and J by 2 bases, with 10 bases left in between. The germline CDR1 and CDR2 sequences are SEHNR and FQNEAQ (reference sequence). CDR3 sequence (DNA): TGTGCCAGCAGCTTAAAGGAGGAGTCCAAAAACATTCAGTACTTC. Amino acids: CASSLKEESKNIQYF.

This chain links TRBV19 with TRBJ1-5; D might be TRBD1 (6 bases). This CDR3 has 15 residues. The V and J ends lost 3 bases and 4 bases respectively, with 13 bases between them. CDR1 LNHDA and CDR2 SQIVND come from the germline V gene (reference sequence). The CDR3 nucleotides read TGTGCCAGTAGTATTAGAGACAGGAGTAATCAGCCCCAGCATTTT. It specifies CASSIRDRSNQPQHF. Combining the CDR3 with reference TRBV19 and TRBJ1-5 gives the whole variable domain DGGITQSPKYLFRKEGQNVTLSCEQNLNHDAMYWYRQDPGQGLRLIYYSQIVNDFQKGDIAEGYSVSREKKESFPLTVTSAQKNPTAFYLCASSIRDRSNQPQHFGDGTRLSIL.

This clone was recorded once. This chain uses TRBV5-1 with TRBJ2-7; 9 bases map to TRBD1. After removal of 4 bases from V and 5 bases from J, the junction contained 13 bases not matched to a gene. This CDR3 has 16 residues. Germline lookup yields CDR1 SGHRS and CDR2 YFSETQ. The CDR3 region is CASSQPIGQGPHEQYF. The CDR3 DNA is TGCGCCAGCAGCCAACCAATCGGACAGGGGCCCCACGAGCAGTACTTC.